The table lists the clone carrying this TCR beta chain with many counts. Its matching antigen is unknown. This record comes from a study of neurological immune-mediated disorders. As for time point: longitudinal time-point 1 (baseline). Trimming left V 5 bases short and J 3 bases short, with 8 bases between. Germline loops: CDR1 SQVTM, CDR2 ANQGSEA. The CDR3 consists of 11 residues. Whole-study results and caveats: Healthy controls had more TCR clonal expansion than multiple sclerosis, which showed the least, whereas HTLV-1-associated myelopathy showed the most.

With 10-nucleotide random UMIs included, cDNA was synthesized by 5'RACE. Every sequencing run returned over 190 million TCR-beta sequences, which were derived from 15-18 subjects. TCRdb processed the 5' RACE reads anew with MiXCR; each CDR3 protein has one entry. The sample lists around 76,000 distinct CDR3 sequences, roughly 10% seen once, with roughly 10% in the top ten. This TCR came from a man under 40 in good health. The gene calls are TRBV29-1 and TRBJ2-7; D is possibly TRBD1 or TRBD2 (5 bases each). The sample consisted of PBMCs. CDR3 loop: CSVQGDYEQYF. The CDR3, as DNA: TGCAGCGTTCAGGGAGACTACGAGCAGTACTTC.